A selection of T cell receptor beta chains follows, all from one sample in a study of cytomegalovirus exposure and HLA in healthy donors. TCRdb's table, derived via immunoSEQ multiplex PCR, lists solely in-frame clones and lacks some. The table has 95,000 to 150,000 clones, less than 85% seen once. The sample consisted of PBMCs. The receptors originated from a female donor in good health and CMV-seronegative. Each CDR3 is given with its conserved first and last residue. D genes are given only for firm matches. Clone size, where shown, is once, few, many, or a class for clones that have expanded.

V gene: TRBV11-2; D gene: NA; clone size: NA; J gene: TRBJ1-6; CDR3 protein: CASSFQQNSPLHF; CDR3 DNA: TGTGCCAGCAGCTTCCAACAGAATTCACCCCTCCACTTT
V gene: TRBV6-5; D gene: TRBD2; clone size: NA; J gene: TRBJ2-7; CDR3 protein: CASSYSRGLAASEQYF; CDR3 DNA: TGTGCCAGCAGTTACTCGAGGGGACTAGCGGCTTCCGAGCAGTACTTC
V gene: TRBV12-2; D gene: NA; clone size: few; J gene: TRBJ1-2; CDR3 protein: CASRLLLRGYTF; CDR3 DNA: TGTGCAAGTCGCTTACTTCTCAGGGGATACACCTTC
V gene: TRBV30; D gene: TRBD2; clone size: few; J gene: TRBJ2-5; CDR3 protein: CAWSPTSGGLSQYF; CDR3 DNA: TGTGCCTGGAGCCCTACTAGCGGGGGGCTGTCCCAGTACTTC
V gene: TRBV28; D gene: TRBD1; clone size: NA; J gene: TRBJ2-6; CDR3 protein: CASTTLQGSVLTF; CDR3 DNA: TGTGCCAGCACCACGCTACAGGGGAGTGTCCTGACTTTC
V gene: TRBV7-8; D gene: TRBD1; clone size: NA; J gene: TRBJ1-4; CDR3 protein: CASSPQGALAEKLFF; CDR3 DNA: TGTGCCAGCAGCCCACAGGGGGCTTTGGCTGAAAAACTGTTTTTT
V gene: TRBV11-2; D gene: TRBD2; clone size: NA; J gene: TRBJ2-7; CDR3 protein: CASSLASGGSSYEQYF; CDR3 DNA: TGTGCCAGCAGCTTAGCCTCTGGCGGGAGCTCCTACGAGCAGTACTTC
V gene: TRBV21-1; D gene: NA; clone size: NA; J gene: TRBJ1-1; CDR3 protein: CASSSLTGGAGTEAFF; CDR3 DNA: TGTGCCAGCAGCAGCTTGACAGGGGGGGCGGGCACTGAAGCTTTCTTT
V gene: TRBV9; D gene: TRBD2; clone size: NA; J gene: TRBJ2-3; CDR3 protein: CASSVASGGLTDTQYF; CDR3 DNA: TGTGCCAGCAGCGTTGCTAGCGGGGGCCTCACAGATACGCAGTATTTT
V gene: TRBV27; D gene: NA; clone size: NA; J gene: TRBJ2-5; CDR3 protein: CASSLLGAREETQYF; CDR3 DNA: TGTGCCAGCAGTTTATTGGGGGCGCGAGAAGAAACCCAGTACTTC